Below are 22 T cell receptor beta chains sequenced from a single sample in a study of T cells in localized non-small cell lung cancer. Here immunoSEQ multiplex PCR was the method, and the copy in TCRdb shows in-frame clones only, minus some. The sample shows tens of thousands of clones, around 90% of them seen only once. The starting material was peripheral blood, obtained before any cancer treatment. The receptors stem from a man aged 18 to 49 with stage I lung adenocarcinoma.

The chain links TRBV5-1 to TRBJ2-3; TRBD1 matches at 9 bases. CDR1 and CDR2 (germline): SGHRS, YFSETQ. The junction had 11 bases not matched to a gene; V was cut back by 4 bases and J by 5 bases. The CDR3 loop spans 16 amino acids. In nucleotides, the CDR3 is TGCGCCAGCAGCCGGGACGGGACAGGGTTTGTAGATACGCAGTATTTT. Translating it yields CASSRDGTGFVDTQYF.

The chain links TRBV18 to TRBJ1-2; the match to TRBD1 covers 7 bases. J gave up 4 bases and V 3 bases, and 11 bases lay outside the gene matches. This CDR3 has 16 amino acids. Germline V gene data show CDR1 as KGHSH and CDR2 as LQKENI. CDR3 coding DNA: TGTGCCAGCTCACCCCGAGTGTCGGACAGGCGCTATGGCTACACCTTC. Translated: CASSPRVSDRRYGYTF.

V gene TRBV5-6 combines with J gene TRBJ2-7, with 7 bases identical to TRBD2. Trimming removed 0 bases from V and 3 bases from J; junction bases left unmatched: 6. This CDR3 has 15 amino acids. Per the germline V gene, CDR1 is SGHDT and CDR2 is YYEEEE. The DNA of the CDR3 is TGTGCCAGCAGCTTGGTAGGTAGGGACTACTACGAGCAGTACTTC. Amino acid sequence: CASSLVGRDYYEQYF. Drawing the rest from reference TRBV5-6 and TRBJ2-7, the complete variable domain is DAGVTQSPTHLIKTRGQQVTLRCSPKSGHDTVSWYQQALGQGPQFIFQYYEEEERQRGNFPDRFSGHQFPNYSSELNVNALLLGDSALYLCASSLVGRDYYEQYFGPGTRLTVT.

For the CDR3, the DNA is TGTGCCAGTAGAGGAATCAGTCTGAACACAGATACGCAGTATTTT. Amino acids: CASRGISLNTDTQYF. The rearrangement uses TRBV19 and TRBJ2-3; D is unresolved. CDR1 is LNHDA and CDR2 is SQIVND in the germline V gene (reference sequence). This CDR3 spans 15 amino acids. Trimming removed 6 bases at V and 2 bases at J, with 15 bases between.

V usage is TRBV19 and J usage is TRBJ1-2; 8 bases are a match to TRBD1. The CDR3 has 14 residues. The germline gives CDR1 LNHDA, CDR2 SQIVND (reference sequence). Losses at the gene ends were 5 bases for V and 2 bases for J; bases not matched to a gene: 4. The CDR3 sequence is CASSSRTGNYGYTF. CDR3 nucleotide sequence: TGTGCCAGTAGTTCCCGGACAGGGAACTATGGCTACACCTTC.

This clone appeared once. The V and J genes are TRBV14 and TRBJ2-7; TRBD1 agrees at 10 bases. CDR1 SGHDN and CDR2 FVKESK come from the germline V gene. The CDR3 length is 15 residues. J was trimmed by 2 bases and V by 4 bases; bases with no gene match: 5. The CDR3 is CASSLRGTGAYEQYF. The CDR3 DNA sequence: TGTGCCAGCAGCCTTCGAGGGACAGGGGCCTACGAGCAGTACTTC.

This clone was counted only a few times. This chain connects TRBV6-1 to TRBJ2-2, with TRBD2 identical over 11 bases. Germline loops: CDR1 MNHNS, CDR2 SASEGT. The CDR3 is 17 amino acids. The J segment lost 3 bases and the V segment lost 3 bases, leaving 6 bases of the junction unmatched. CDR3: CASSEKLAGGYTGELFF. The CDR3 DNA sequence: TGTGCCAGCAGTGAGAAGCTAGCGGGGGGCTACACCGGGGAGCTGTTTTTT.

The chain carries TRBV27 and TRBJ1-1; D not resolved. Trimming shortened V by 2 bases and J by 2 bases, and 9 bases separated the two germline ends. Germline-derived CDR1 and CDR2 are MNHEY and SMNVEV (reference sequence). There are 14 residues in the CDR3. The CDR3, as DNA: TGTGCCAGCAGTTTACAGGCACCCAACACTGAAGCTTTCTTT. Translation: CASSLQAPNTEAFF.

Comments on this clone: Other DNA sequences of this sample code for an identical CDR3. The chain carries TRBV6-1 and TRBJ1-2; 7 bases match TRBD1. The CDR3 is 13 amino acids. V lost 9 bases and J lost 5; bases outside the gene matches: 9. Germline CDR1 reads MNHNS; CDR2 reads SASEGT. CDR3 bases: TGTGCCAGTGAAGACAGGGCAAATTATGGCTACACCTTC. It is translated as CASEDRANYGYTF.

The genes are TRBV30 and TRBJ1-1; no definite D call. This CDR3 has 15 amino acids. V lost 2 bases to trimming and J lost 0 bases, with 13 bases between them. Germline V lookup: CDR1 GTSNPN, CDR2 SVGIG (reference sequence). CDR3 sequence: CAWSTTVLLNTEAFF. The CDR3 DNA follows: TGTGCCTGGAGTACGACGGTATTACTGAACACTGAAGCTTTCTTT.

This sequence joins TRBV18 and TRBJ1-1; 10 positions match TRBD1. The CDR3 length is 15 residues. J was trimmed by 5 bases and V by 3 bases; bases with no gene match: 6. CDR1 and CDR2 from the germline V gene are KGHSH and LQKENI. In DNA form, the CDR3 reads TGTGCCAGCTCACCTGTTCCGGGACAGGGGACTGAAGCTTTCTTT. It is translated as CASSPVPGQGTEAFF.

The chain recombines TRBV30 with TRBJ1-4; D call uncertain. Trimming removed 4 bases from V and 3 bases from J, with 12 bases in between. CDR1 GTSNPN and CDR2 SVGIG come from the germline V gene (reference sequence). The length of the CDR3 is 14 residues. The CDR3: CAWTVQSANEKLFF. The CDR3 DNA reads as TGTGCCTGGACCGTACAGTCTGCTAATGAAAAACTGTTTTTT.

The chain recombines TRBV11-2 with TRBJ2-7, with 7 nucleotides matching TRBD2. V dropped 1 base and J dropped 7; count of bases not matched to a gene: 7. Germline loops: CDR1 SGHAT, CDR2 FQNNGV. The CDR3 length is 14 residues. CDR3 in DNA: TGTGCCAGCAGCTTAGGGGTCGGGGGGAATGAGCAGTACTTC. Translated, it gives CASSLGVGGNEQYF.

The V and J genes are TRBV18 and TRBJ1-4; D uncertain. The CDR3 extends over 12 amino acids. Trimming cost V 3 bases and J 2 bases, with 1 base left between them. CDR1 KGHSH and CDR2 LQKENI come from the germline V gene. The DNA of the CDR3 is TGTGCCAGCTCACCTACTAATGAAAAACTGTTTTTT. Its translation: CASSPTNEKLFF.

This sequence joins TRBV30 and TRBJ2-3, with 11 bases lining up with TRBD2. CDR1 GTSNPN and CDR2 SVGIG come from the germline V gene (reference sequence). There are 15 residues in the CDR3. V lost 8 bases to trimming and J lost 2 bases; unmatched junction nucleotides: 9. The CDR3, as DNA: TGTGCCGGCTCATATAGCGGGGGGGCCACAGATACGCAGTATTTT. Translating it yields CAGSYSGGATDTQYF.

The chain employs TRBV19 and TRBJ1-2; the match to TRBD1 covers 7 bases. The CDR3 spans 14 residues. Trimming removed 6 bases from V and 5 bases from J; junction bases left unmatched: 9. CDR1 LNHDA and CDR2 SQIVND come from the germline V gene (reference sequence). The DNA of the CDR3 is TGTGCCAGTAGCCTCGGACAGGAACCATATGGCTACACCTTC. Translating it yields CASSLGQEPYGYTF. Drawing the rest from reference TRBV19 and TRBJ1-2, the complete variable domain is DGGITQSPKYLFRKEGQNVTLSCEQNLNHDAMYWYRQDPGQGLRLIYYSQIVNDFQKGDIAEGYSVSREKKESFPLTVTSAQKNPTAFYLCASSLGQEPYGYTFGSGTRLTVV.

The chain uses TRBV5-4 and TRBJ2-3, with D unclear. The V end was cut by 3 bases, the J end by 1 base, with 12 bases between. This CDR3 is 15 amino acids long. Per germline, CDR1 SGHNT and CDR2 YYREEE (reference sequence). The chain's CDR3 is CASSSRAAGTDTQYF. As DNA, the CDR3 is TGTGCCAGCAGCTCGCGAGCTGCGGGCACAGATACGCAGTATTTT.

This chain connects TRBV11-2 to TRBJ2-7; D remains unclear. CDR1 and CDR2 (germline): SGHAT, FQNNGV. This CDR3 has 12 amino acids. Trimming cost V 3 bases and J 2 bases, with 5 bases left between them. In DNA, the CDR3 is TGTGCCAGCAGCTTCCGGGCCTACGAGCAGTACTTC. Encoded protein: CASSFRAYEQYF.

The J gene is TRBJ2-1, the V gene TRBV5-4, with 7 nucleotides matching TRBD1. V gave up 4 bases and J gave up 0 bases; unmatched junction bases: 7. Germline assignment: CDR1 SGHNT and CDR2 YYREEE (reference sequence). The CDR3 has 16 amino acids. CDR3 DNA sequence: TGTGCCAGCAGCCCGGGGACAGTTAGCTCCTACAATGAGCAGTTCTTC. This sequence encodes CASSPGTVSSYNEQFF.

The CDR3 DNA is TGTGCCAGCAGTGACCAAAGCGGGACTCACGAACCCTACGAGCAGTACTTC. Translated, it gives CASSDQSGTHEPYEQYF. The chain couples TRBV6-1 to TRBJ2-7; TRBD2 aligns across 7 bases. Looked up from germline, CDR1 is MNHNS and CDR2 is SASEGT. Unmatched junction bases numbered 13, after V lost 3 bases and J lost 2 bases. The CDR3 is 17 amino acids.

In this sample, this clone turned up a few times. This chain links TRBV6-6 with TRBJ2-5; weak D call: TRBD2 (6 bases). This CDR3 is built from 16 residues. V lost 2 bases, J lost 4 bases, and 17 bases lay in between. Germline-derived CDR1 and CDR2 are MNHNY and SVGAGI (reference sequence). This chain's CDR3 is CASSYTGGWGRETQYF. For the CDR3, the DNA is TGTGCCAGCAGTTACACAGGAGGGTGGGGAAGAGAGACCCAGTACTTC.

The table lists this clone with a count of one. This chain links TRBV4-2 with TRBJ2-2; D gene uncertain. Germline CDR1 is LGHNA and CDR2 is YNFKEQ. The CDR3 has 15 amino acids. Trimming stripped 1 base from V and 3 bases from J, with 9 bases between. Here the CDR3 DNA reads TGTGCCAGCAGCCAAGTGATATCGGACACCGGGGAGCTGTTTTTT. This codes for CASSQVISDTGELFF.